The 18 T cell receptor beta chains listed next were all sequenced from one sample in a study of human T cells and chemical hapten exposure. Time point described: patch test 2, 6 weeks after DPC sensitization. The treatment is: therapeutic diphenylcyclopropenone sensitization with weekly scalp DPC. In TCRdb, the RACE reads were re-called with MiXCR into one record per CDR3 protein. Here the sample spans tens of thousands of distinct CDR3 sequences, roughly 9.6% being singletons. Here the sequenced sample was whole blood, taken in connection with sensitization to the hapten diphenylcyclopropenone (DPC). The source is a man aged 40-50 years with alopecia areata. Some clones in this sample may be carry-over from other donors' samples.

This clonotype appeared many times. The chain combines TRBV29-1 with TRBJ1-2; D uncertain. With 6 bases removed from V and 8 bases from J, the gap between germline ends came to 31 bases. This CDR3 region has 17 residues. From germline, CDR1 is SQVTM and CDR2 ANQGSEA. The CDR3 loop reads CSVPRTRMAPLWPGYTF. For the CDR3, the DNA is TGCAGCGTACCCCGTACCAGGATGGCCCCCCTATGGCCCGGCTACACCTTC.

This clonotype showed up just a few times. This chain links TRBV13 with TRBJ2-2; D gene ambiguous. CDR3 length equals 15 residues. CDR1 and CDR2 (germline): PRHDT, FYEKMQ (reference sequence). V was clipped by 1 base and J by 6 bases, with 12 bases between them. As DNA, the CDR3 is TGTGCCAGCAGCTTAGAGCTGGGATATGCCGGGGAGCTGTTTTTT. Encoded protein: CASSLELGYAGELFF.

This clonotype has only a few counts. The rearrangement uses TRBV7-2 and TRBJ2-3, with unresolved D. This CDR3 comprises 18 residues. The germline V gene encodes CDR1 SGHTA and CDR2 FQGNSA. V was clipped by 1 base and J by 2 bases, with 19 bases between them. The CDR3 spells CASSLVLASTRPTDTQYF. The CDR3 nucleotides read TGTGCCAGCAGCTTAGTTTTGGCGTCAACACGTCCCACAGATACGCAGTATTTT.

This clonotype was detected only a few times. The chain combines TRBV29-1 with TRBJ1-1; maybe TRBD1 (5 bases). The CDR3 contains 13 residues. V was trimmed by 2 bases and J by 1 base, leaving 8 bases between them. The germline V gene has CDR1 SQVTM and CDR2 ANQGSEA. CDR3 sequence (DNA): TGCAGCGTTGAAAAGGGGACGAACACTGAAGCTTTCTTT. This codes for CSVEKGTNTEAFF.

This clonotype has a handful of counts. This rearrangement joins TRBV7-2 to TRBJ2-7, with a possible D match to TRBD1 (6 bases). This CDR3 region has 13 residues. Germline CDR1 SGHTA, CDR2 FQGNSA. V shed 4 bases and J shed 6 bases, with 13 bases lying between them. CDR3 region: CASSSGVSAEQYV. The CDR3, as DNA: TGTGCCAGCAGCTCAGGGGTCAGCGCCGAGCAGTACGTC.

The V call is TRBV4-3, the J call TRBJ2-7; no definite D call. This CDR3 comprises 14 residues. The germline V gene encodes CDR1 LGHNA and CDR2 YSLEER. The ends were cut back, 1 base at V and 5 bases at J, with 12 bases in the middle. The CDR3 is CASSQGAGFHEQYF. The CDR3 DNA follows: TGCGCCAGCAGCCAAGGGGCTGGTTTCCACGAGCAGTACTTC.

The CDR3 sequence is CASSLIDDTEAFF. The CDR3 region has the DNA TGTGCCAGCAGCTTGATTGACGACACTGAAGCTTTCTTT. The chain employs TRBV5-5 and TRBJ1-1; D gene ambiguous. From germline, CDR1 is SGHKS and CDR2 YYEKEE (reference sequence). CDR3 length: 13 residues. V gave up 1 base and J gave up 3 bases, with 7 bases separating them.

This clonotype was detected many times. The chain couples TRBV6-5 to TRBJ1-2, with D unresolved. This CDR3 comprises 12 residues. CDR1 and CDR2 from the germline V gene are MNHEY and SVGAGI. Trimming cost V 2 bases and J 7 bases, with 8 bases left between them. The CDR3 protein is CASSYGASGYTF. The CDR3 nucleotides read TGTGCCAGCAGTTACGGTGCGTCTGGCTACACCTTC.

This clonotype was counted a few times. This chain joins TRBV27 and TRBJ1-1; tentatively, D is TRBD1 (5 bases). Germline V gene sequence: CDR1 MNHEY, CDR2 SMNVEV (reference sequence). CDR3 length: 16 amino acids. V shed 4 bases and J shed 11 bases, with 26 bases lying between them. The CDR3, as DNA: TGTGCCAGCAGTTCCCCCGGGGCGCCAAGTCCCAAGGGGGCTTTCTTT. This sequence encodes CASSSPGAPSPKGAFF.

This clonotype has a handful of counts. The J gene is TRBJ2-3, the V gene TRBV27; no clear D gene. Per the germline V gene, CDR1 is MNHEY and CDR2 is SMNVEV (reference sequence). Trimming shortened V by 3 bases and J by 4 bases, and 5 bases separated the two germline ends. The CDR3 is 12 amino acids. CDR3 loop: CASSLKSDTQYF. Written as DNA, the CDR3 is TGTGCCAGCAGTTTGAAGTCAGATACGCAGTATTTT.

V is TRBV2 and J is TRBJ2-7; maybe TRBD2 (6 bases). Looked up from germline, CDR1 is SNHLY and CDR2 is FYNNEI. The CDR3 is made up of 15 amino acids. V lost 6 bases and J 0 bases, leaving 15 bases between the germline ends. CDR3 sequence: CASREGHMSSYEQYV. In nucleotides, the CDR3 is TGTGCCAGCAGGGAGGGCCATATGAGCTCCTACGAGCAGTACGTC.

This clonotype was seen only a few times. This rearrangement joins TRBV20-1 to TRBJ2-3, with 8 bases lining up with TRBD2. The CDR3 consists of 13 residues. After removal of 1 base from V and 4 bases from J, the junction contained 1 base not matched to a gene. The V gene's germline CDR1 is DFQATT and CDR2 SNEGSKA (reference sequence). Here the CDR3 DNA reads TGCAGTGCTAGAGCGGGAGGGCCAGATACGCAGTATTTT. As protein: CSARAGGPDTQYF.

V and J are TRBV19 and TRBJ2-6, with D perhaps matching TRBD1 (5 bases). The V end was cut by 4 bases, the J end by 0 bases, with 7 bases between. This CDR3 has 15 amino acids. Germline V gene lookup returns CDR1 LNHDA and CDR2 SQIVND (reference sequence). CDR3 nucleotide sequence: TGTGCCAGTAGTAGTAGGGGCTCTGGGGCCAACGTCCTGACTTTC. Translated, it gives CASSSRGSGANVLTF.

This clonotype was observed many times. V and J are TRBV20-1 and TRBJ2-3; TRBD2 aligns across 8 bases. The CDR3 is 12 residues long. Germline CDR1 reads DFQATT; CDR2 reads SNEGSKA (reference sequence). This chain's CDR3 is CQVAGRTDTQYF. The CDR3 bases are TGCCAGGTAGCGGGGCGCACAGATACGCAGTATTTT.

Details on this clonotype: A read error may explain this, as a much larger clone is one base away. CDR3 sequence (DNA): TGTGCCGGCAGTAACCCCGGGACAGGGGGGGAAAAACTGTTTTTT. Its translation: CAGSNPGTGGEKLFF. The chain uses TRBV28 and TRBJ1-4, with TRBD1 matching over 11 bases. The CDR3 has 15 amino acids. CDR1 is MDHEN, CDR2 SYDVKM, per germline.

A few counts support this clonotype. The rearrangement uses TRBV19 and TRBJ2-5; a weak D match, TRBD1 (5 bases). Germline CDR1 LNHDA, CDR2 SQIVND (reference sequence). The V gene lost 7 bases and the J gene lost 1 base, with 13 bases spanning the gap. The CDR3 is 14 residues long. The CDR3 DNA follows: TGTGCCAGTAACCCAGGGTGGCTCCAAGAGACCCAGTACTTC. This gives the protein CASNPGWLQETQYF.

This clonotype occurred a few times. The chain joins TRBV7-9 to TRBJ1-6; D is undetermined. The CDR3 totals 16 residues. Trimming took off 1 base at V and 8 bases at J, with 15 bases between the two ends. CDR1 SEHNR and CDR2 FQNEAQ come from the germline V gene (reference sequence). In DNA form, the CDR3 reads TGTGCCAGCAGCTTAGGGGCAGGCCTGGTTGATTCACCCCTCCACTTT. Protein product: CASSLGAGLVDSPLHF.

This clonotype turned up a few times. Here the CDR3 reads CASGLEGRAGDEQYF. CDR3 nucleotides: TGTGCCAGCGGCTTAGAAGGGAGGGCTGGGGACGAGCAGTACTTC. The chain has TRBV28 and TRBJ2-7; 7 nucleotides match TRBD2. The CDR3 is 15 amino acids. Trimming at V came to 8 bases and at J to 5 bases, leaving 15 bases not matched to a gene. The germline CDR1 and CDR2 sequences are MDHEN and SYDVKM.